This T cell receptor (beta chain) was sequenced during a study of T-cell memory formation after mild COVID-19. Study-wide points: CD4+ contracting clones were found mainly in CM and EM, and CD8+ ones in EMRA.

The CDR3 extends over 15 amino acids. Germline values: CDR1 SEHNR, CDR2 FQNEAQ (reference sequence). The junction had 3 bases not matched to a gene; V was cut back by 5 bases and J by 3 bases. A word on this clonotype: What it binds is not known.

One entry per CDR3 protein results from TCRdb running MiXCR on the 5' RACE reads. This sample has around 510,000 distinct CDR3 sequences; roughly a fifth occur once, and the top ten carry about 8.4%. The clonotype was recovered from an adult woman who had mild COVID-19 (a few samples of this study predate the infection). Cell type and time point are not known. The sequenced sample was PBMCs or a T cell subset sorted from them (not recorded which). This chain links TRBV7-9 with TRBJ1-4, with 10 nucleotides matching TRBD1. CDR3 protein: CASSQDRGSNEKLFF. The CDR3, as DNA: TGTGCCAGCAGCCAGGACAGGGGGTCTAATGAAAAACTGTTTTTT.